This entry lists 20 T cell receptor beta chains sequenced from one sample in a study of T cell responses to AZD1222 COVID-19 vaccine. Data came from immunoSEQ multiplex PCR; TCRdb stores just in-frame clones and leaves some out. The sample yields roughly 100,000 clones, around 84% seen once. Source: peripheral blood, taken 28 days after the second AZD1222 dose. The receptors were sampled from an adult who received the AZD1222 COVID-19 vaccine.

The J gene is TRBJ2-7, the V gene TRBV25-1; TRBD1 matches 7 bases. Germline CDR1 MGHDK, CDR2 SYGVNS. The CDR3 consists of 12 residues. J was trimmed by 3 bases and V by 6 bases; bases with no gene match: 2. In nucleotides, the CDR3 is TGTGCCAGCAGGGGGACAGTCTACGAGCAGTACTTC. Translated, it gives CASRGTVYEQYF.

The CDR3 DNA is TGTGCCAGCATTTCCGACAGGGCCACTGAAGCTTTCTTT. Protein: CASISDRATEAFF. The chain couples TRBV4-2 to TRBJ1-1, with TRBD1 identical over 7 bases. The CDR3 runs to 13 residues. The ends lost 7 bases at V and 4 bases at J; junction bases unmatched: 6. CDR1 and CDR2 (germline): LGHNA, YNFKEQ.

J is TRBJ1-5 and V is TRBV29-1; D not resolved. The CDR3 has 13 residues. Germline assignment: CDR1 SQVTM and CDR2 ANQGSEA. V dropped 4 bases and J dropped 2 bases, with 9 bases sitting between them. CDR3 DNA sequence: TGCAGCGTTGGCGTCGGGGGCAATCAGCCCCAGCATTTT. Protein product: CSVGVGGNQPQHF.

This chain connects TRBV20-1 to TRBJ1-4; D is undetermined. This CDR3 has 12 residues. Looked up from germline, CDR1 is DFQATT and CDR2 is SNEGSKA (reference sequence). The V end lost 3 bases, the J end lost 8 bases, and 10 bases lay between the germline ends. CDR3 nucleotides: TGCAGTGCTAGTAGTAAGGGCGAAAAACTGTTTTTT. Translating it yields CSASSKGEKLFF.

The J gene is TRBJ1-4, the V gene TRBV3-1 (or the pseudogene TRBV3-2); D might be TRBD1 (5 bases). V dropped 3 bases and J dropped 9 bases, with 11 bases sitting between them. The germline V gene has CDR1 LGHDT and CDR2 YNNKEL (reference sequence). This CDR3 is 13 amino acids long. The CDR3 DNA sequence: TGTGCCAGCAGCCACGATTGGGGGAAAAAACTGTTTTTT. The encoded protein is CASSHDWGKKLFF.

The chain has TRBV19 and TRBJ1-2, with D perhaps matching TRBD1 (6 bases). Germline V CDR1 and CDR2: LNHDA, SQIVND (reference sequence). The CDR3 is 13 amino acids. V lost 6 bases and J 2 bases, leaving 10 bases between the germline ends. CDR3 nucleotide sequence: TGTGCCAGTAGACAGGGCCACAACTATGGCTACACCTTC. It is translated as CASRQGHNYGYTF.

The chain has TRBV14 and TRBJ2-7; no clear D. The CDR3 sequence is 15 residues long. Germline V gene lookup returns CDR1 SGHDN and CDR2 FVKESK. Deletions cut 0 bases from V and 4 bases from J, with 13 bases between. In nucleotides, the CDR3 is TGTGCCAGCAGCCAAGACCGTGGTGGAAGGTACGAGCAGTACTTC. Translating it yields CASSQDRGGRYEQYF.

The chain employs TRBV11-2 and TRBJ2-3; tentative D call: TRBD2 (5 bases). Germline CDR1 SGHAT, CDR2 FQNNGV. Trimming took off 1 base at V and 6 bases at J, with 11 bases between the two ends. This CDR3 comprises 14 residues. CDR3 DNA sequence: TGTGCCAGCAGCTTAGGGACTCCGGGTGATACGCAGTATTTT. This sequence encodes CASSLGTPGDTQYF.

V usage is TRBV19 and J usage is TRBJ1-1; tentative D call: TRBD1 (5 bases). This CDR3 comprises 15 residues. Germline V gene data show CDR1 as LNHDA and CDR2 as SQIVND (reference sequence). V lost 8 bases and J 8 bases, leaving 24 bases between the germline ends. The CDR3 coding sequence is TGTGCCAGTCTCAGGTCGGGTGGGACCGGTATCGAAGCTTTCTTT. Its protein is CASLRSGGTGIEAFF.

The chain is built from TRBV4-2 and TRBJ2-7; 8 bases are shared with TRBD1. J was trimmed by 3 bases and V by 0 bases; bases with no gene match: 7. CDR3 length: 16 residues. Germline-derived CDR1 and CDR2 are LGHNA and YNFKEQ. In DNA, the CDR3 is TGTGCCAGCAGCCAAGACCGGGCAGGGGGCAACTACGAGCAGTACTTC. Translation gives CASSQDRAGGNYEQYF.

CDR3 residues: CATTLAGRGGGYTF. The CDR3 DNA reads as TGTGCCACCACCCTGGCGGGCAGGGGGGGAGGCTACACCTTC. This chain links TRBV19 with TRBJ1-2, with TRBD1 identical over 7 bases. The germline V gene encodes CDR1 LNHDA and CDR2 SQIVND (reference sequence). V lost 10 bases and J lost 8; bases outside the gene matches: 16. This CDR3 has 14 amino acids.

The V and J genes are TRBV7-8 and TRBJ2-7, with 12 nucleotides matching TRBD1. CDR1 SGHVS and CDR2 FQNEAQ come from the germline V gene. The junction had 6 bases not matched to a gene; V was cut back by 5 bases and J by 4 bases. CDR3 size: 15 residues. DNA for the CDR3: TGTGCCAGCAGCGGGCGGGACAGGGGGCCGTACGAGCAGTACTTC. Residues: CASSGRDRGPYEQYF.

The chain couples TRBV24-1 to TRBJ2-1, with 8 bases identical to TRBD2. The germline V gene has CDR1 KGHDR and CDR2 SFDVKD. The CDR3 covers 14 residues. The trim removed 6 bases at V and 7 bases at J, leaving 7 bases unmatched. This chain's CDR3 is CATSLSGIRNEQFF. As DNA, the CDR3 is TGTGCCACCAGTCTTAGCGGGATTAGGAATGAGCAGTTCTTC.

This chain uses TRBV4-2 with TRBJ1-3; D ambiguous. Germline values: CDR1 LGHNA, CDR2 YNFKEQ. The CDR3 is 16 amino acids. Trimming stripped 0 bases from V and 0 bases from J, with 9 bases between. DNA of the CDR3: TGTGCCAGCAGCCAAGAGGCATGGGGCTCTGGAAACACCATATATTTT. Protein: CASSQEAWGSGNTIYF.

V and J are TRBV3-1 (or the pseudogene TRBV3-2) and TRBJ2-3; D is perhaps TRBD2 (6 bases). The V gene lost 8 bases and the J gene lost 0 bases, with 12 bases spanning the gap. The CDR3 consists of 14 residues. Germline V gene data show CDR1 as LGHDT and CDR2 as YNNKEL (reference sequence). DNA of the CDR3: TGTGCCAGCTCCTCGAGCGGGAGCACAGATACGCAGTATTTT. Translated: CASSSSGSTDTQYF.

The chain couples TRBV29-1 to TRBJ1-2; D is undetermined. From germline, CDR1 is SQVTM and CDR2 ANQGSEA. This CDR3 is 13 amino acids long. V lost 7 bases, J lost 1 base, and 13 bases lay in between. The DNA of the CDR3 is TGCAGCGCCCTGTTGTTAAATAACTATGGCTACACCTTC. This sequence encodes CSALLLNNYGYTF.

The chain joins TRBV3-1 (or the pseudogene TRBV3-2) to TRBJ2-2, with 10 bases lining up with TRBD2. V dropped 4 bases and J dropped 0; count of bases not matched to a gene: 2. Germline CDR1 LGHDT, CDR2 YNNKEL (reference sequence). CDR3 length: 16 amino acids. CDR3 DNA sequence: TGTGCCAGCAGCCTAAGCGGGGGGGCGAACACCGGGGAGCTGTTTTTT. Protein: CASSLSGGANTGELFF.

This chain uses TRBV3-1 (or the pseudogene TRBV3-2) with TRBJ2-7; no definite D call. Trimming took off 4 bases at V and 4 bases at J, with 14 bases between the two ends. Germline V lookup: CDR1 LGHDT, CDR2 YNNKEL (reference sequence). The CDR3 contains 14 residues. DNA of the CDR3: TGTGCCAGCAGCCCGACACGCCGTGGGTACGAGCAGTACTTC. It is translated as CASSPTRRGYEQYF.

The chain is built from TRBV19 and TRBJ2-7; 8 positions agree with TRBD1. The V gene end was trimmed by 4 bases and the J gene end by 5 bases; junction bases not matched to a gene: 13. The CDR3 spans 16 residues. The V gene's germline CDR1 is LNHDA and CDR2 SQIVND (reference sequence). Here the CDR3 DNA reads TGTGCCAGTAGTACCGGAGGACAGGGCCATCGGGACGAGCAGTACTTC. Translation gives CASSTGGQGHRDEQYF.

This sequence joins TRBV7-2 and TRBJ1-2; D may be TRBD1 (5 bases). Trimming took off 0 bases at V and 2 bases at J, with 13 bases between the two ends. Germline CDR1 and CDR2: SGHTA and FQGNSA. This CDR3 is 16 amino acids long. CDR3 amino acids: CASSLAGTDRNYGYTF. The DNA for the CDR3 is TGTGCCAGCAGCTTAGCGGGGACGGATCGGAACTATGGCTACACCTTC.